This T cell receptor (beta chain) was retrieved from a study of blood T cell repertoires in COVID-19. About the research overall: Nucleic acid was either cDNA or gDNA, and it came from T cells, B-cell-depleted T cells, or PBMCs.

In its sample, this clone was seen a few times. This CDR3 spans 15 amino acids. The V gene's germline CDR1 is KGHSH and CDR2 LQKENI. Trimming cost V 3 bases and J 1 base, with 12 bases left between them. TCRdb's copy holds only in-frame clones and misses some; the assay was immunoSEQ multiplex PCR. Among about 150,000 clones listed, around 84% were seen once. This sequence was found in an elderly man with acute or convalescent COVID-19. V and J are TRBV18 and TRBJ1-1; no clear D. The sample was peripheral blood. DNA for the CDR3: TGTGCCAGCTCACCCCTGATTGCAGAGAACACTGAAGCTTTCTTT. As protein: CASSPLIAENTEAFF.